The following is a TCR beta chain sequence with its context. The data were obtained in a study of cytomegalovirus exposure and HLA in healthy donors. A multiplex PCR was run with 60 Vbeta primers and 13 Jbeta primers. Assay: immunoSEQ multiplex PCR; the TCRdb copy retains only in-frame clones and omits some. Here the sample table reports 45,000 to 70,000 clones. The ends lost 6 bases at V and 4 bases at J; junction bases unmatched: 5. The CDR3 has 14 amino acids. CDR1 and CDR2 (germline): SNHLY, FYNNEI. The V call is TRBV2, the J call TRBJ2-5; 10 nucleotides line up with TRBD2. Specimen: PBMCs. This clonotype was obtained from a woman aged 45-59 years in good health and CMV-seropositive. The CDR3 here is CASRGLAIGETQYF. Written as DNA, the CDR3 is TGTGCCAGCAGGGGACTAGCGATAGGAGAGACCCAGTACTTC.